A selection of T cell receptor beta chains follows, all from one sample in a study of regulatory T cells in long-lasting Graves disease. TCRdb re-called the multiplex PCR reads through MiXCR, storing one row per CDR3 protein. The sample contains hundreds of thousands of distinct CDR3 sequences, about 22% of which appear only once. Material: peripheral blood mononuclear cells (PBMCs), obtained when the disease was refractory, from a patient treated with antithyroid drugs. The origin of the receptors is a female donor with Graves disease. Both conserved end residues are part of each CDR3. Fields, in order: D gene, J gene, CDR3 length, V gene, clone size, CDR3 protein, CDR3 DNA. D genes are given only for firm matches. Some rows have no size entry. The others give once, few or many, or a class for an expanded clone.

>NA|TRBJ1-1|16|TRBV6-5|many
CASSYAGGLKNTEAFF
TGTGCCAGCAGTTATGCTGGGGGGTTGAAGAACACTGAAGCTTTCTTT
>NA|TRBJ2-2|12|TRBV7-2|few
CASSVYTGELFF
TGTGCCAGCAGCGTCTACACCGGGGAGCTGTTTTTT
>NA|TRBJ2-5|14|TRBV15|many
CATSRGGAGETQYF
TGTGCCACCAGCAGAGGGGGGGCGGGGGAGACCCAGTACTTC
>NA|TRBJ2-1|14|TRBV5-1|NA
CASSLTRAQGEQFF
TGCGCCAGCAGCTTGACAAGGGCCCAGGGGGAGCAGTTCTTC
>NA|TRBJ1-5|15|TRBV2|many
CASRRGIGRNQPQHF
TGTGCCAGCCGAAGGGGCATCGGTCGCAATCAGCCCCAGCATTTT
>TRBD1|TRBJ1-5|16|TRBV4-1|NA
CASSQDRDSPNQPQHF
TGCGCCAGCAGCCAAGATCGGGACAGCCCCAATCAGCCCCAGCATTTT
>TRBD2|TRBJ2-1|14|TRBV11-2|NA
CASSLAGVLNEQFF
TGTGCCAGCAGCTTGGCGGGGGTTTTAAATGAGCAGTTCTTC
>TRBD2|TRBJ2-3|12|TRBV2|few
CASSGRGGTQYF
TGTGCCAGCAGTGGGCGCGGGGGTACGCAGTATTTT
>NA|TRBJ2-2|22|TRBV7-2|NA
CASSLVRLRLTPGRSNTGELFF
TGTGCCAGCAGCTTAGTTCGTTTGCGACTAACGCCGGGAAGGTCTAACACCGGGGAGCTGTTTTTT
>NA|TRBJ2-5|14|TRBV12-3/TRBV12-4|many
CASSLSREGETQYF
TGTGCCAGCAGTTTAAGCAGGGAAGGGGAGACCCAGTACTTC
>TRBD2|TRBJ2-2|16|TRBV7-2|few
CASSSPAGVNTGELFF
TGTGCCAGCAGCTCCCCGGCGGGGGTGAACACCGGGGAGCTGTTTTTT
>NA|TRBJ2-5|15|TRBV7-3|many
CASSLRGSGEETQYF
TGTGCCAGCAGCTTAAGGGGTTCGGGTGAAGAGACCCAGTACTTC
>NA|TRBJ2-7|11|TRBV10-2|many
CASARSYEQYF
TGCGCCAGCGCCCGCTCCTACGAGCAGTACTTC
>NA|TRBJ1-2|17|TRBV5-4|NA
CASSHPTGVTSGRGYTF
NA
>TRBD1|TRBJ2-7|14|TRBV7-6|few
CASSLGDRDYEQYF
TGTGCCAGCAGCTTAGGGGACAGAGACTACGAGCAGTACTTC
>NA|TRBJ1-4|13|TRBV12-3/TRBV12-4|few
CASSRWGGEKLFF
TGTGCCAGCAGCAGATGGGGGGGCGAAAAACTGTTTTTT
>NA|TRBJ1-2|14|TRBV7-2|many
CASSQQGLLDGYTF
TGTGCCAGCAGCCAGCAGGGGTTACTGGATGGCTACACCTTC